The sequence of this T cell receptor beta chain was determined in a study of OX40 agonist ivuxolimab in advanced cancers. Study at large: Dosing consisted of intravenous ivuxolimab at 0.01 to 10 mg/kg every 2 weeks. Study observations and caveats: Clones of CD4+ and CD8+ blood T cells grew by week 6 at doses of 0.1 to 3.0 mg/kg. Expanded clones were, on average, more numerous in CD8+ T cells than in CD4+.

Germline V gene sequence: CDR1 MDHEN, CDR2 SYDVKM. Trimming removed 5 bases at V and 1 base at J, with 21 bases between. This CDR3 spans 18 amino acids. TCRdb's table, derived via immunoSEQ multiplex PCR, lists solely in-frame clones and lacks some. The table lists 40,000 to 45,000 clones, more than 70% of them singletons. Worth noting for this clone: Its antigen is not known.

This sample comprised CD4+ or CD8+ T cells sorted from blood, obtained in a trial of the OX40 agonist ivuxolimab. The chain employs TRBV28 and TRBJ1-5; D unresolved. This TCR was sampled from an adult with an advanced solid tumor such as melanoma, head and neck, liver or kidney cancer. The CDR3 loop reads CASSPLPGGVASNQPQHF. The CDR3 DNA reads TGTGCCAGCAGTCCATTACCTGGCGGGGTCGCGAGCAATCAGCCCCAGCATTTT.